This T cell receptor beta chain derives from a study of blood T cell repertoires in COVID-19. Study overall: Samples representing acute and convalescent COVID-19 were sourced from the United States, Italy and Spain. Nucleic acid was either cDNA or gDNA, and it came from T cells, B-cell-depleted T cells, or PBMCs.

Germline V gives CDR1 MDHEN, CDR2 SYDVKM. This CDR3 is built from 13 residues. The V and J ends lost 7 bases and 6 bases respectively, with 12 bases between them. The authors' processing: Amplification with reference gene primers provided the estimates of nucleated cell counts. Assay used: immunoSEQ multiplex PCR; TCRdb lists only in-frame clones, some missing. Clonal size and the V and J genes are those of that table, whereas D and trimming came from the DNA. This sample has 150,000 or so clones, with about four fifths found just once. This clone showed up just once. The V call is TRBV28, the J call TRBJ1-4, with a weak D call TRBD1 (5 bases). This receptor was identified in a man aged 60-69 years with active or convalescent COVID-19. Sequenced material: peripheral blood. This CDR3 is CASIDRKYEKLFF. In nucleotides, the CDR3 is TGTGCCAGCATAGACAGAAAGTATGAAAAACTGTTTTTT.